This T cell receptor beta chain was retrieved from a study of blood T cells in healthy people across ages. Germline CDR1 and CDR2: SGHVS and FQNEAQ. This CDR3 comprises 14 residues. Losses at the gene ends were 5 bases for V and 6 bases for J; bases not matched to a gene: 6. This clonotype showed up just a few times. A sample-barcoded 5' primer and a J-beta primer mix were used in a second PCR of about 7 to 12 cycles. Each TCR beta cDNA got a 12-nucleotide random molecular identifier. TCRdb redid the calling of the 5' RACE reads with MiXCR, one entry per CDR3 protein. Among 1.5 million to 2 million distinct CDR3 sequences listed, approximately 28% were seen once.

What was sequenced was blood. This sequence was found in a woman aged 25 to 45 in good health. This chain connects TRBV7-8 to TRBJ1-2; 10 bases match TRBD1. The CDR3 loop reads CASSRDRGPDGYTF. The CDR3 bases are TGTGCCAGCAGCCGAGACAGGGGGCCCGATGGCTACACCTTC.